This record concerns one T cell receptor beta chain sequence. The data belong to a study of blood T cell repertoires in COVID-19. Study-wide context: Samples representing acute and convalescent COVID-19 were sourced from the United States, Italy and Spain. T cells, B-cell-depleted T cells, or PBMCs supplied cDNA or gDNA.

In the study's own analysis: Reference gene primer amplification gave nucleated cell count estimates. Libraries were prepared by immunoSEQ multiplex PCR; TCRdb keeps only in-frame clonotypes and omits some of them. V and J calls and clone size are those listed in that table; D and trimming were worked out from the DNA. The sample contains about 130,000 clones, about four fifths of which appear only once. Trimming removed 2 bases at V and 0 bases at J, with 11 bases between. Germline V CDR1 and CDR2: MDHEN, SYDVKM. The CDR3 runs to 16 residues. The source is a man aged 35-49 years with active or convalescent COVID-19. The rearrangement uses TRBV28 and TRBJ1-3; D is perhaps TRBD1 (6 bases). The specimen was peripheral blood. The CDR3 DNA reads TGTGCCAGCAGTTTAGCCGGACAGACCTCTGGAAACACCATATATTTT. Residues: CASSLAGQTSGNTIYF.